This record looks at one T cell receptor (beta chain) sequence and its context. Its antigen remains unidentified. The data are from a study of T cell responses to AZD1222 COVID-19 vaccine. Whole-study results and caveats: There were mostly white British donors and more females than males, and clonal diversity was possibly underestimated. Baseline seropositivity characterized only six AZD1222 recipients. The study reported that nearly half of spike-specific TCRs target unmutated variant regions.

Assay: immunoSEQ multiplex PCR; the TCRdb copy retains only in-frame clones and omits some. The sample yields 95,000 to 150,000 clones, 85% to 90% seen once. The material sequenced was peripheral blood, taken on day 0 of MenACWY control vaccination. The source of this sequence is an adult in good health.

Written as DNA, the CDR3 is TGTGCCAGCAGCTACGGGACGGACCAAAATAGCAATCAGCCCCAGCATTTT. Its protein is CASSYGTDQNSNQPQHF. The chain employs TRBV7-9 and TRBJ1-5; a weak D match, TRBD1 (5 bases). This CDR3 contains 17 residues. Germline V lookup: CDR1 SEHNR, CDR2 FQNEAQ (reference sequence). Trimming removed 4 bases from V and 0 bases from J, with 16 bases in between.